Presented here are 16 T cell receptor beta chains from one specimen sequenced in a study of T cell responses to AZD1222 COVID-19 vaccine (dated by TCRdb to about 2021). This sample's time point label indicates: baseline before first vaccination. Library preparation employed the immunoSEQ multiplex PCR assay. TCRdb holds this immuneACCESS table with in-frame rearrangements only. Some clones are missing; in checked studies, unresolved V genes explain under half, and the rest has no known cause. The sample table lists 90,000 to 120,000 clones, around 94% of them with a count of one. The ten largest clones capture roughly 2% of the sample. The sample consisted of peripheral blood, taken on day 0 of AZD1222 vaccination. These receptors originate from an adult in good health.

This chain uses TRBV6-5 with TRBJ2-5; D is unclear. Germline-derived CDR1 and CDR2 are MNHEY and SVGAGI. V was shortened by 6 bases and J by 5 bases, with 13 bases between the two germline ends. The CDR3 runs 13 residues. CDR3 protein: CASSPTFEETQYF. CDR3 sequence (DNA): TGTGCCAGCAGCCCGACGTTTGAGGAGACCCAGTACTTC.

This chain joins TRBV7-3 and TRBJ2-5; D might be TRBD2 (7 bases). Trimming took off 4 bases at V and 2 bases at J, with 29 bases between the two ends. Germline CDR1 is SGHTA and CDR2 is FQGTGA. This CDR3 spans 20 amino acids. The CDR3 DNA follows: TGTGCCAGCAGCTCAAGCGCGCCCTTTCGGGGGGCACAGCTACAAGAGACCCAGTACTTC. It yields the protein CASSSSAPFRGAQLQETQYF.

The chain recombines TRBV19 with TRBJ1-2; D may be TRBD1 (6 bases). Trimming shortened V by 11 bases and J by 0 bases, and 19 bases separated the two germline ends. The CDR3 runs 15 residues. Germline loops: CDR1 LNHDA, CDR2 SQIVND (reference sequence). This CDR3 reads CASWGGVGTNYGYTF. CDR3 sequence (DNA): TGTGCCTCCTGGGGGGGCGTCGGCACTAACTATGGCTACACCTTC.

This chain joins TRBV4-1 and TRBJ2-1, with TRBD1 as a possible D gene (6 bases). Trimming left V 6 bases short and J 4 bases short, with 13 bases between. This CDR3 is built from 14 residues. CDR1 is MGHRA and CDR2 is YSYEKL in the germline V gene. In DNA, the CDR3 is TGCGCCAGCAGGACAAGAACAGGGTACAATGAGCAGTTCTTC. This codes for CASRTRTGYNEQFF.

This CDR3 reads CASSLGWADTQYF. The CDR3, as DNA: TGTGCCAGCAGCTTAGGGTGGGCAGATACGCAGTATTTT. V gene TRBV7-2 combines with J gene TRBJ2-3; D gene ambiguous. The CDR3 covers 13 residues. Germline V gene sequence: CDR1 SGHTA, CDR2 FQGNSA. V lost 1 base, J lost 4 bases, and 6 bases lay in between.

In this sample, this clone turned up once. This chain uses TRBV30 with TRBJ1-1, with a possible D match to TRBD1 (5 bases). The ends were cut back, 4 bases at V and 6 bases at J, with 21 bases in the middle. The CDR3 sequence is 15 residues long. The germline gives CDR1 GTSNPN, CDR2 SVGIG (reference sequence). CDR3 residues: CAWTSSLLGGSEAFF. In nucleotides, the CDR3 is TGTGCCTGGACCAGTTCTCTTCTCGGGGGGTCTGAAGCTTTCTTT.

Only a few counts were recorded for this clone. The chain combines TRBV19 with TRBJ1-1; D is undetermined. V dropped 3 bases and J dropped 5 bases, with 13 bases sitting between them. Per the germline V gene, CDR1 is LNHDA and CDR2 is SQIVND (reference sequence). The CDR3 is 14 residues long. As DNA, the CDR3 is TGTGCCAGTAGTATCACCCAAGGACGGACTGAAGCTTTCTTT. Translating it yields CASSITQGRTEAFF.

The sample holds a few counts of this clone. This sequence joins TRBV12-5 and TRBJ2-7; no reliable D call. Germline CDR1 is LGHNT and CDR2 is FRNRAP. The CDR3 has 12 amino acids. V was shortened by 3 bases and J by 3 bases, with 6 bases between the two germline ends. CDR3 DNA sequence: TGTGCTAGTGGTTTTGTAGACTACGAGCAGTACTTC. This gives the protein CASGFVDYEQYF.

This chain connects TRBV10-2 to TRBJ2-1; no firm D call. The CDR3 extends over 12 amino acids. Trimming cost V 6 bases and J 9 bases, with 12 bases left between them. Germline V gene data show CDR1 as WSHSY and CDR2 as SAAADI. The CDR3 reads CASSPGASEQFF. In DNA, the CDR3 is TGCGCCAGCAGCCCGGGCGCGTCTGAGCAGTTCTTC.

This CDR3 is CASSVSQLIGPSTDTQYF. DNA for the CDR3: TGTGCCAGCAGCGTATCGCAGCTAATTGGGCCTAGCACAGATACGCAGTATTTT. This chain joins TRBV9 and TRBJ2-3, with D uncertain. Germline V gene data show CDR1 as SGDLS and CDR2 as YYNGEE. This CDR3 comprises 18 residues. V was clipped by 1 base and J by 0 bases, with 18 bases between them.

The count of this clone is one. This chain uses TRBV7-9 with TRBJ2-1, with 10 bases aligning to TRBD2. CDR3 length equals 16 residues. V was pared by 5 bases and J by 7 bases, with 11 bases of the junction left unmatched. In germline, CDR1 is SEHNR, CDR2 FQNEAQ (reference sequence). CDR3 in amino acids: CASSPSPAGGGNEQFF. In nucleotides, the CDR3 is TGTGCCAGCAGCCCAAGCCCAGCGGGAGGGGGGAATGAGCAGTTCTTC. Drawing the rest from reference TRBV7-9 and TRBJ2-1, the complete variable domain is DTGVSQNPRHKITKRGQNVTFRCDPISEHNRLYWYRQTLGQGPEFLTYFQNEAQLEKSRLLSDRFSAERPKGSFSTLEIQRTEQGDSAMYLCASSPSPAGGGNEQFFGPGTRLTVL.

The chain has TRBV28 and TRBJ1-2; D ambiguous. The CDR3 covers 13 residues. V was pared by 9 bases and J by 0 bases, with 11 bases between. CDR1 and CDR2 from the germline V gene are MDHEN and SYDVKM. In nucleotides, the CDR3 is TGTGCCAGTCGGGAGACGACTAACTATGGCTACACCTTC. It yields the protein CASRETTNYGYTF.

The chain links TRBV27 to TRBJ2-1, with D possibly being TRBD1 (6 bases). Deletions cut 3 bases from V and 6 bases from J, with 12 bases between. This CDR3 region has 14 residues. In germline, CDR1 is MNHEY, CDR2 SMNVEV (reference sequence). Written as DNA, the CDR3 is TGTGCCAGCAGTTTGACGTTGACAGGCAATGAGCAGTTCTTC. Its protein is CASSLTLTGNEQFF.

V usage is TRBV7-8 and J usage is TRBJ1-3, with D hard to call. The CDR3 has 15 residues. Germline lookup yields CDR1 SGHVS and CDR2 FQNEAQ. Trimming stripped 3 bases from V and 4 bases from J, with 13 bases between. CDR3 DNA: TGTGCCAGCAGCTTGTCCGGGAAGTCCGGAAACACCATATATTTT. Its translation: CASSLSGKSGNTIYF.

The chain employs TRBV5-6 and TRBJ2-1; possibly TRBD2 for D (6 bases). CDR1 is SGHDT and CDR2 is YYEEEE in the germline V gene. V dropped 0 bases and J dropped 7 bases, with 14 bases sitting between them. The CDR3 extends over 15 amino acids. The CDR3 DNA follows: TGTGCCAGCAGCTTGGGCCTCGGGGGTGGGAATGAGCAGTTCTTC. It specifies CASSLGLGGGNEQFF.

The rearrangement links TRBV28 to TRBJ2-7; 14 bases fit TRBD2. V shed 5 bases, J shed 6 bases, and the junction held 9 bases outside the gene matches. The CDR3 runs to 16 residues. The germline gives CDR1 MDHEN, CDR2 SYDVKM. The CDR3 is CASSQPGTSGRGEQYF. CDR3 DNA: TGTGCCAGCAGTCAACCCGGGACTAGCGGGAGAGGCGAGCAGTACTTC.